This passage covers 16 T cell receptor beta chains from one sample sequenced in a study of CD8+ T cells in alopecia areata. Treatment here: oral pan-JAK inhibitor, 5-10 mg twice daily. Extracted from the samples, RNA was reverse transcribed into cDNA to serve as the sequencing template. This table comes from immunoSEQ multiplex PCR, and its TCRdb copy is limited to in-frame clones, with some not included. The sample includes 150,000 to 250,000 clones, roughly 64% of them seen just once. The input for sequencing was CD4+ T cells sorted from blood, taken at week 24, from a patient treated with tofacitinib. The receptors stem from a human donor with alopecia areata.

This clone was observed a handful of times. This rearrangement joins TRBV29-1 to TRBJ2-3; unclear D gene. V lost 6 bases and J 4 bases, leaving 11 bases between the germline ends. CDR1 and CDR2 (germline): SQVTM, ANQGSEA. The CDR3 has 12 amino acids. The CDR3 is CSVQLESDTQYF. CDR3 DNA: TGCAGCGTCCAACTTGAGTCAGATACGCAGTATTTT.

This clone was counted between two and nine times. The gene calls are TRBV18 and TRBJ2-7; no clear D. Trimming pared 1 base from V and 0 bases from J, leaving 13 bases between. The length of the CDR3 is 16 residues. Germline V gene lookup returns CDR1 KGHSH and CDR2 LQKENI. The DNA for the CDR3 is TGTGCCAGCTCACCACAGGGCAGACAAAGCTCCTACGAGCAGTACTTC. Translated: CASSPQGRQSSYEQYF. Drawing the rest from reference TRBV18 and TRBJ2-7, the complete variable domain is NAGVMQNPRHLVRRRGQEARLRCSPMKGHSHVYWYRQLPEEGLKFMVYLQKENIIDESGMPKERFSAEFPKEGPSILRIQQVVRGDSAAYFCASSPQGRQSSYEQYFGPGTRLTVT.

The chain combines TRBV18 with TRBJ2-1, with D tentatively TRBD1 (5 bases). V gave up 3 bases and J gave up 13 bases, with 16 bases separating them. There are 13 residues in the CDR3. CDR1 and CDR2 from the germline V gene are KGHSH and LQKENI. CDR3 coding DNA: TGTGCCAGCTCACCCTCGGACACCCGGTCTCAGTTCTTC. This codes for CASSPSDTRSQFF.

V usage is TRBV6-5 and J usage is TRBJ1-2; D unclear. Germline V CDR1 and CDR2: MNHEY, SVGAGI. V was cut by 5 bases and J by 0 bases, with 13 bases left in between. There are 15 residues in the CDR3. The CDR3 spells CASSAIMVANYGYTF. The CDR3 DNA reads as TGTGCCAGCAGTGCCATCATGGTAGCTAACTATGGCTACACCTTC.

V usage is TRBV4-3 and J usage is TRBJ2-1; TRBD2 matches 12 bases. Germline-derived CDR1 and CDR2 are LGHNA and YSLEER. This CDR3 has 16 residues. J gave up 7 bases and V 2 bases, and 6 bases lay outside the gene matches. CDR3 coding DNA: TGCGCCAGCAGCCAACGACTAGCGGGAGTGAGGAATGAGCAGTTCTTC. This gives the protein CASSQRLAGVRNEQFF.

This chain links TRBV7-2 with TRBJ2-7; the match to TRBD2 covers 11 bases. V dropped 2 bases and J dropped 4; count of bases not matched to a gene: 4. Germline lookup yields CDR1 SGHTA and CDR2 FQGNSA. CDR3 size: 15 residues. The CDR3 nucleotides are TGTGCCAGCAGCTTAACGACTAGCGGGAAATACGAGCAGTACTTC. Its translation: CASSLTTSGKYEQYF.

The chain combines TRBV5-4 with TRBJ1-3; no firm D call. Germline CDR1 and CDR2: SGHNT and YYREEE (reference sequence). The V end was cut by 1 base, the J end by 0 bases, with 11 bases between. This CDR3 has 16 residues. As DNA, the CDR3 is TGTGCCAGCAGCTTGATGAAGGAGTTCTCTGGAAACACCATATATTTT. Its translation is CASSLMKEFSGNTIYF.

The chain links TRBV4-3 to TRBJ2-2; TRBD2 aligns across 12 bases. Looked up from germline, CDR1 is LGHNA and CDR2 is YSLEER. The V gene end was trimmed by 3 bases and the J gene end by 2 bases; junction bases not matched to a gene: 4. The CDR3 extends over 17 amino acids. The CDR3 sequence: CASSQRTSGANTGELFF. In nucleotides, the CDR3 is TGCGCCAGCAGCCAGAGGACTAGCGGGGCCAACACCGGGGAGCTGTTTTTT.

This clone came up a few times. The chain combines TRBV25-1 with TRBJ1-6, with TRBD1 identical over 7 bases. The CDR3 has 13 amino acids. From germline, CDR1 is MGHDK and CDR2 SYGVNS. Trimming at V came to 6 bases and at J to 10 bases, leaving 6 bases not matched to a gene. CDR3 region: CASSWDSGSPLHF. CDR3 bases: TGTGCCAGCAGCTGGGACAGCGGCTCACCCCTCCACTTT.

The chain employs TRBV9 and TRBJ1-2, with TRBD1 matching 8 bases. V trimming: 5 bases; J trimming: 2 bases; junction bases outside the gene matches: 5. The CDR3 is made up of 14 amino acids. Per the germline V gene, CDR1 is SGDLS and CDR2 is YYNGEE. The CDR3 protein is CASSRDRPNYGYTF. The CDR3 DNA reads as TGTGCCAGCAGTAGGGACAGGCCGAACTATGGCTACACCTTC.

This clone was seen more than once but under ten times. The chain couples TRBV29-1 to TRBJ2-1; possibly TRBD1 for D (6 bases). This CDR3 region has 13 residues. The V end lost 7 bases, the J end lost 6 bases, and 16 bases lay between the germline ends. Looked up from germline, CDR1 is SQVTM and CDR2 is ANQGSEA. For the CDR3, the DNA is TGCAGCGACCTCGACAGGTTCGGCAATGAGCAGTTCTTC. Its protein is CSDLDRFGNEQFF.

The CDR3, as DNA: TGTGCCTGGAGTGGCCAGGGTGCCTACGAGCAGTACTTC. Translated: CAWSGQGAYEQYF. The genes are TRBV30 and TRBJ2-7, with a weak D call TRBD1 (5 bases). This CDR3 is 13 amino acids long. V was clipped by 1 base and J by 2 bases, with 9 bases between them. Germline CDR1 is GTSNPN and CDR2 is SVGIG (reference sequence).

The gene calls are TRBV5-6 and TRBJ2-5; D may match TRBD1 or TRBD2 (5 bases each). The CDR3 contains 14 residues. The germline CDR1 and CDR2 sequences are SGHDT and YYEEEE. The ends were cut back, 3 bases at V and 0 bases at J, with 9 bases in the middle. CDR3 coding DNA: TGTGCCAGCAGCTCGAGGGGATACCAAGAGACCCAGTACTTC. Translating gives CASSSRGYQETQYF.

The rearrangement joins TRBV10-3 to TRBJ2-3; D remains unclear. CDR3 size: 13 residues. V lost 4 bases and J lost 1, with 6 bases in between. CDR1 and CDR2 from the germline V gene are ENHRY and SYGVKD. CDR3 residues: CAISGSRTDTQYF. The CDR3 DNA is TGTGCCATCAGTGGTTCACGCACAGATACGCAGTATTTT.

The rearrangement uses TRBV5-1 and TRBJ2-7, with D perhaps TRBD2 (6 bases). The CDR3 length is 15 residues. V gave up 7 bases and J gave up 2 bases, with 19 bases separating them. Germline CDR1 SGHRS, CDR2 YFSETQ. CDR3 sequence reads: CASRYTSGPTYEQYF. CDR3 in DNA: TGCGCCAGCCGCTACACCAGCGGGCCGACCTACGAGCAGTACTTC. Based on the CDR3 plus reference TRBV5-1 and TRBJ2-7, the full variable domain is KAGVTQTPRYLIKTRGQQVTLSCSPISGHRSVSWYQQTPGQGLQFLFEYFSETQRNKGNFPGRFSGRQFSNSRSEMNVSTLELGDSALYLCASRYTSGPTYEQYFGPGTRLTVT.

This chain uses TRBV27 with TRBJ1-1; no firm D call. The germline V and J ends were trimmed by 4 bases and 8 bases, with 14 bases remaining between them. In germline, CDR1 is MNHEY, CDR2 SMNVEV (reference sequence). The CDR3 has 13 residues. This chain's CDR3 is CASSSTHPKEAFF. The CDR3 DNA is TGTGCCAGCAGTTCGACACACCCCAAAGAAGCTTTCTTT.